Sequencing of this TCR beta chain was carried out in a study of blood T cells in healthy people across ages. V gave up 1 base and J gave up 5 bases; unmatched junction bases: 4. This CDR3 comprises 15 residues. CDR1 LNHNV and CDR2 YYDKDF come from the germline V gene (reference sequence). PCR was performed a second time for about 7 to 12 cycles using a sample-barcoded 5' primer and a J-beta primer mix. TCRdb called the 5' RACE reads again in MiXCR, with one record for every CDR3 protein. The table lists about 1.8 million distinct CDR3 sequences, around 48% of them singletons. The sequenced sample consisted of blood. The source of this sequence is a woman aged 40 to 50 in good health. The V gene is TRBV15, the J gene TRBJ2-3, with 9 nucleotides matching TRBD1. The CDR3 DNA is TGTGCCACCAGCAGAGGAGGACAGGGGATAGATACGCAGTATTTT. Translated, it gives CATSRGGQGIDTQYF.